Described below is a single T cell receptor beta chain sequence and its context. TCRdb itself ran the RT-PCR reads through MiXCR, one entry per CDR3 protein. Of 920,000 or so distinct CDR3 sequences in the sample, about 20% were seen once. Germline assignment: CDR1 SEHNR and CDR2 FQNEAQ (reference sequence). Trimming shortened V by 4 bases and J by 8 bases, and 9 bases separated the two germline ends. The length of the CDR3 is 12 residues. The entry originates in a study of patients and donors after allogeneic stem cell transplantation. The sequenced material came from blood, either unsorted or a sorted T cell fraction (not recorded which). V usage is TRBV7-9 and J usage is TRBJ2-1; no definite D call. The sequence was collected from a human donor who was either an allogeneic HSCT recipient or a stem cell or donor lymphocyte infusion donor (not recorded which). It is not recorded whose cells these are; they may come from a transplant donor. CDR3 DNA: TGTGCCAGCAGCTCCCGTAAGGATGAGCAGTTCTTC. This sequence encodes CASSSRKDEQFF.